Listed below are T cell receptor beta chains from one sample, sequenced in a study of CD8 T cells in Susac syndrome. MiXCR, applied by TCRdb to the immunoSEQ multiplex PCR reads, yields one record per CDR3 protein. The sample has 200,000 to 250,000 distinct CDR3 sequences; 95% are singletons. Sequenced sample: CD4+ T cells from PBMCs. The receptors come from a human donor with multiple sclerosis. Each CDR3 is given with its conserved first and last residue. The D gene is left open where the match is weak. Not all rows give a size; the values are once, few, many and, for expanded clones, a class.

DNA	CDR3	D	size	length	V	J
TGCAGTGCTCCTCGAGACTCAAGCTACAATGAGCAGTTCTTC	CSAPRDSSYNEQFF	.	.	14	TRBV20-1	TRBJ2-1
TGTGCCAGCAGCCCCGTTCTCAGGGACCTAGGGACCCAGTACTTC	CASSPVLRDLGTQYF	.	.	15	TRBV7-2	TRBJ2-5
TGCAGCGTTGACCGGGGCTCCTACAATGAGCAGTTCTTC	CSVDRGSYNEQFF	.	.	13	TRBV29-1	TRBJ2-1
TGTGCCAGCAGCCGGACTGCCAGGGAGGAGACCCAGTACTTC	CASSRTAREETQYF	.	.	14	TRBV11-2	TRBJ2-5
TGTGCCAGCAGCCACAGTCCCCTCGTCGAAGCTTTCTTT	CASSHSPLVEAFF	.	.	13	TRBV3-1	TRBJ1-1
TGCAGTGCCTCGACTGGTCCCTACGAGCAGTACTTC	CSASTGPYEQYF	.	.	12	TRBV20-1	TRBJ2-7
TGCAGCTCCGCAGGAATGCCTCCTAATGAAAAACTGTTTTTT	CSSAGMPPNEKLFF	.	.	14	TRBV29-1	TRBJ1-4
TGTGCCTGGAGTCCGGGACTAGCCCTTAATGAGCAGTTCTTC	CAWSPGLALNEQFF	TRBD2	.	14	TRBV30	TRBJ2-1
TGCAGCACTTTAGGGGAACAAGAGACCCAGTACTTC	CSTLGEQETQYF	.	.	12	TRBV29-1	TRBJ2-5
TGCGCCAGCAGCTCCAAGTCAACCGTGGGCACAGATACGCAGTATTTT	CASSSKSTVGTDTQYF	.	.	16	TRBV5-1	TRBJ2-3
TGTGCCAGCAGTGAAAGGTCAGGGGTAAAAAACACCATATATTTT	CASSERSGVKNTIYF	.	.	15	TRBV2	TRBJ1-3
TGTGCCAGCAGTTTCGGGACTAGCGGGGGCCCCTACGAGCAGTACTTC	CASSFGTSGGPYEQYF	TRBD2	.	16	TRBV2	TRBJ2-7
TGTGCCATCAGTATGACAGGGGAAGAGACCCAGTACTTC	CAISMTGEETQYF	TRBD1	.	13	TRBV10-3	TRBJ2-5
TGTGCCAGCAGTTACGGCAGGGAGCAGCCCCAGCATTTT	CASSYGREQPQHF	.	once	13	TRBV6-5	TRBJ1-5
TGTGCCACCAGCAGAGATCTAGGGAGGCGGTATGGCTACACCTTC	CATSRDLGRRYGYTF	.	.	15	TRBV15	TRBJ1-2
TGTGCCTGGAGCGCGGGTAGCACAGATACGCAGTATTTT	CAWSAGSTDTQYF	.	.	13	TRBV30	TRBJ2-3
TGCAGTGCCCCGCGGGACAGGGGGCTCGGGGGCTACACCTTC	CSAPRDRGLGGYTF	TRBD1	.	14	TRBV20-1	TRBJ1-2
TGTGCCACCAGCCCGGGGGACAGATCCTACGAGCAGTACTTC	CATSPGDRSYEQYF	.	once	14	TRBV15	TRBJ2-7
TGTGCCAGCAGCCAGATGGGGGATACGCAGTATTTT	CASSQMGDTQYF	.	.	12	TRBV3-1	TRBJ2-3
TGCAGTGCTAGAGCCGGGACTAGCGGGCGCAGAGAGACCCAGTACTTC	CSARAGTSGRRETQYF	TRBD2	.	16	TRBV20-1	TRBJ2-5
TGTGCCAGCAGCCAAGATTCTGTTTTCGGGGAGCTGTTTTTT	CASSQDSVFGELFF	.	.	14	TRBV3-1	TRBJ2-2
TGTGCCAGCACTACAGGGCTACGCGATGAAAAACTGTTTTTT	CASTTGLRDEKLFF	.	.	14	TRBV19	TRBJ1-4
TGTGCCAGCAGCGTAGATGTTTCCGCTAACTATGGCTACACCTTC	CASSVDVSANYGYTF	.	.	15	TRBV9	TRBJ1-2
TGTGCCAGCAGTTACACCCGACAGGGGTACACCGGGGAGCTGTTTTTT	CASSYTRQGYTGELFF	TRBD1	.	16	TRBV6-5	TRBJ2-2
TGCGCCAGCAGCGGGGGACAGCCCCCAAACTATGGCTACACCTTC	CASSGGQPPNYGYTF	TRBD1	.	15	TRBV5-1	TRBJ1-2
TGCAGCCGGGGGGGCACAGATACGCAGTATTTT	CSRGGTDTQYF	TRBD2	.	11	TRBV20-1	TRBJ2-3
TGCAGCGTTGGTGTATCTGGCTACACCTTC	CSVGVSGYTF	.	.	10	TRBV29-1	TRBJ1-2
TGTGCCAGCACAAAAGCAGGGCACAATGAGCAGTTCTTC	CASTKAGHNEQFF	.	.	13	TRBV6-5	TRBJ2-1
TGTGCCAGCAGCTTTACAGGGGCGAACACTGAAGCTTTCTTT	CASSFTGANTEAFF	TRBD1	.	14	TRBV5-6	TRBJ1-1
TGCAGTGCTAGAGTCGGGTTTGAAGATACGCAGTATTTT	CSARVGFEDTQYF	.	.	13	TRBV20-1	TRBJ2-3
TGTGCCAGCAGTTTCGGGCAGGGACAAGGCTACACCTTC	CASSFGQGQGYTF	.	.	13	TRBV12-3/TRBV12-4	TRBJ1-2
TGTGCCAGCAAAGGCACTGAAGCTTTCTTT	CASKGTEAFF	.	.	10	TRBV3-1	TRBJ1-1
TGTGCCAGCTCTCAGATGGGACAGGGGGCGACAGATACGCAGTATTTT	CASSQMGQGATDTQYF	TRBD1	once	16	TRBV18	TRBJ2-3
TGTGCCAGCAGCCCCACGGGACGGACCTACAATGAGCAGTTCTTC	CASSPTGRTYNEQFF	.	.	15	TRBV2	TRBJ2-1
TGCAGCGTTGAAAACGTCGGGACAGGGGTAAAACTGTTTTTT	CSVENVGTGVKLFF	TRBD1	.	14	TRBV29-1	TRBJ1-4
TGTGCCAGTAGTATAGCTCAGGGTCTCAATCAGCCCCAGCATTTT	CASSIAQGLNQPQHF	.	.	15	TRBV19	TRBJ1-5
TGTGCCACCAGCAGAATAGACAGGGACCGTTACGAGCAGTACTTC	CATSRIDRDRYEQYF	TRBD1	.	15	TRBV15	TRBJ2-7
TGTGCCAGCAGCCCCGCCAGAGCGGGCACGCAGTATTTT	CASSPARAGTQYF	.	.	13	TRBV3-1	TRBJ2-3
TGTGCCAGCAGCCAATCTAGCAATCAGCCCCAGCATTTT	CASSQSSNQPQHF	.	.	13	TRBV3-1	TRBJ1-5
TGTGCCAGCAGTGGAGATCGTCGTCCGGAGGGTAACTATGGCTACACCTTC	CASSGDRRPEGNYGYTF	.	.	17	TRBV2	TRBJ1-2
TGCAGCGTTGTGGTTCAGGGCCAAGAGACCCAGTACTTC	CSVVVQGQETQYF	.	.	13	TRBV29-1	TRBJ2-5
TGTGCCAGCATCGGTTGGACTCCAGAAGCTTTCTTT	CASIGWTPEAFF	.	.	12	TRBV2	TRBJ1-1
TGCGCCAGCAGCACCACTTCAGGCGGGGACATTCAGTACTTC	CASSTTSGGDIQYF	.	.	14	TRBV5-1	TRBJ2-4
TGTGCCAGCGGACAGGGACAGGCTTACGAGCAGTACTTC	CASGQGQAYEQYF	TRBD1	.	13	TRBV18	TRBJ2-7
TGTGCCTGGAGACAACCGGGACAGGGGGAGGCCCAGTACTTC	CAWRQPGQGEAQYF	TRBD1	.	14	TRBV30	TRBJ2-5
TGTGCCAGCAATTACGACAGTCAGCTAGCCAAAAACATTCAGTACTTC	CASNYDSQLAKNIQYF	.	once	16	TRBV2	TRBJ2-4
TGTGCCAGCACCCCCCCGGGGGGGAACGAGCAGTACTTC	CASTPPGGNEQYF	TRBD2	.	13	TRBV7-3	TRBJ2-7
TGTGCCAGTAGCGGGGGCCCTGAAGCTTTCTTT	CASSGGPEAFF	.	.	11	TRBV19	TRBJ1-1
TGCGCCAGCAGCCCCCGTACTAGCGGCTTTCCCACAGATACGCAGTATTTT	CASSPRTSGFPTDTQYF	TRBD2	.	17	TRBV5-1	TRBJ2-3
TGTGCCAGCAGCGTCCGGGGGGCCCCTCTCGATACGCAGTATTTT	CASSVRGAPLDTQYF	.	.	15	TRBV9	TRBJ2-3
TGTGCCAGCAGGGGGGACCCCTATAATTCACCCCTCCACTTT	CASRGDPYNSPLHF	.	.	14	TRBV2	TRBJ1-6